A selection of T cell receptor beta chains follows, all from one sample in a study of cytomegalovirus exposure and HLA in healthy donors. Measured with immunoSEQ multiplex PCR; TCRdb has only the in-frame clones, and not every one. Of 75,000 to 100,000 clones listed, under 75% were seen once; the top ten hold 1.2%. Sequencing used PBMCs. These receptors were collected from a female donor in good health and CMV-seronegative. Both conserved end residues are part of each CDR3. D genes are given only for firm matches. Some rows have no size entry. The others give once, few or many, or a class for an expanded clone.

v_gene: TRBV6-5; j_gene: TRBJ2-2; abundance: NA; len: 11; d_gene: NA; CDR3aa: CASRLAGELFF; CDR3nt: TGTGCCAGCAGATTAGCGGGGGAGCTGTTTTTT
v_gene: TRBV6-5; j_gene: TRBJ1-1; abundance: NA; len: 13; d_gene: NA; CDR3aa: CASSYRGNTEAFF; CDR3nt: TGTGCCAGCAGTTACCGGGGGAACACTGAAGCTTTCTTT
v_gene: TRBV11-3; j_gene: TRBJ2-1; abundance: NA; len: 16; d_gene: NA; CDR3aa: CASSSGGGLSYNEQFF; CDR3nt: TGTGCCAGCAGCTCCGGTGGCGGATTGTCCTACAATGAGCAGTTCTTC
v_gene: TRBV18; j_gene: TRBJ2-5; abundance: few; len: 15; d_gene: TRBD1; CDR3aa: CASSRDRGIGETQYF; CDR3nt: TGTGCCAGCTCCCGTGACAGGGGGATCGGGGAGACCCAGTACTTC
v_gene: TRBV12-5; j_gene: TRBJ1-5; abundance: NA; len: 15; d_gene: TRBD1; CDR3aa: CASGSLQGASQPQHF; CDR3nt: TGTGCTAGTGGTTCACTACAGGGGGCCTCTCAGCCCCAGCATTTT
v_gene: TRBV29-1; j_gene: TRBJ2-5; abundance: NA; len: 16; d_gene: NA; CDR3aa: CSVGIPPGTMRETQYF; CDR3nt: TGCAGCGTTGGGATCCCGCCCGGGACAATGAGAGAGACCCAGTACTTC
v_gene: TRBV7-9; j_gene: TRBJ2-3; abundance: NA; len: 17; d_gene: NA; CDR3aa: CSSSQNFLHSSTDTQYF; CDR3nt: TGTTCCAGCAGTCAAAACTTCCTCCATTCTAGCACAGATACGCAGTATTTT
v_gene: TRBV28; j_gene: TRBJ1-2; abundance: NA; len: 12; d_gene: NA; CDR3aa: CASSSSNYGYTF; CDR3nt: TGTGCCAGCAGTTCATCTAACTATGGCTACACCTTC
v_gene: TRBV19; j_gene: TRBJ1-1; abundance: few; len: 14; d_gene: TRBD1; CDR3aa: CASSAGQIYTEAFF; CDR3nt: TGTGCCAGTAGTGCGGGACAGATATACACTGAAGCTTTCTTT
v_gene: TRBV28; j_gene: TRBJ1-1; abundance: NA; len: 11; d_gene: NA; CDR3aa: CASSEVLMAFF; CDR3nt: TGTGCCAGCAGTGAGGTCTTGATGGCTTTCTTT
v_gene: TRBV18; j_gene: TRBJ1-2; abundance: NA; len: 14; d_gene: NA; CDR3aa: CASSPYVADGSYTF; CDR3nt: TGTGCCAGCTCACCATACGTGGCAGATGGTAGCTACACCTTC
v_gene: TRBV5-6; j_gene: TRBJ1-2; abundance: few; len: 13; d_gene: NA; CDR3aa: CASSLRRSYGYTF; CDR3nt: TGTGCCAGCAGCTTGCGGCGGAGCTATGGCTACACCTTC
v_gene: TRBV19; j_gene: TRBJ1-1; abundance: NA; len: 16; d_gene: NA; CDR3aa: CASSIVRGIMNTEAFF; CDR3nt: TGTGCCAGTAGTATAGTAAGGGGGATCATGAACACTGAAGCTTTCTTT
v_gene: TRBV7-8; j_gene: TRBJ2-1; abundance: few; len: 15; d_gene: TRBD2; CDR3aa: CASSRLARGGNEQFF; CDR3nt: TGTGCCAGCAGCCGACTAGCGAGAGGAGGCAATGAGCAGTTCTTC
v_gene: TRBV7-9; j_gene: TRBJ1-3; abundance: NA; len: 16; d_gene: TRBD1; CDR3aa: CASSLGTGGNGNTIYF; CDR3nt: TGTGCCAGCAGCTTAGGGACAGGGGGCAACGGAAACACCATATATTTT
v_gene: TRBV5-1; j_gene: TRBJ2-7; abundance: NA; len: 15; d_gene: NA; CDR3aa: CASSLVPGEAYEQYF; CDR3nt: TGCGCCAGCAGCTTGGTGCCCGGGGAAGCCTACGAGCAGTACTTC
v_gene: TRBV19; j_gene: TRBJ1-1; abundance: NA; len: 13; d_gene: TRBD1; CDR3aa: CASKGQLNTEAFF; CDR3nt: TGTGCCAGTAAGGGACAGCTGAACACTGAAGCTTTCTTT
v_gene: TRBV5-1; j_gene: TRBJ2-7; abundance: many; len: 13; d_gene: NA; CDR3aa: CASSLDLSYEQYF; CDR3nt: TGCGCCAGCAGCTTGGATCTTTCCTACGAGCAGTACTTC
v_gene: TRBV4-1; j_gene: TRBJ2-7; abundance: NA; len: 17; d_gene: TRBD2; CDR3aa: CASSQALAGGLSYEQYF; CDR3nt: TGCGCCAGCAGCCAAGCGCTAGCGGGAGGCCTCTCCTACGAGCAGTACTTC
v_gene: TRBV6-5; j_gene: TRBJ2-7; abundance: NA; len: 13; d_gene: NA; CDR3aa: CASSYSYSYEQYF; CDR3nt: TGTGCCAGCAGTTACTCGTATTCCTACGAGCAGTACTTC
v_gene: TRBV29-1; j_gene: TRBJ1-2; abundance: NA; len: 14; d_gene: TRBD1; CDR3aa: CSASKVQGARGYTF; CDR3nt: TGCAGCGCCTCCAAGGTACAGGGGGCGAGAGGCTACACCTTC
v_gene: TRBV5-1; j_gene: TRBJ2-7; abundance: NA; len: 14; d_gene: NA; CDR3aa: CASSQGAGGYEQYF; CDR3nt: TGCGCCAGCAGCCAGGGAGCCGGGGGCTACGAGCAGTACTTC
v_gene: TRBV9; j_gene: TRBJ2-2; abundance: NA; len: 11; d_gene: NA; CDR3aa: CASSVAGELFF; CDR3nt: TGTGCCAGCAGCGTAGCAGGGGAGCTGTTTTTT